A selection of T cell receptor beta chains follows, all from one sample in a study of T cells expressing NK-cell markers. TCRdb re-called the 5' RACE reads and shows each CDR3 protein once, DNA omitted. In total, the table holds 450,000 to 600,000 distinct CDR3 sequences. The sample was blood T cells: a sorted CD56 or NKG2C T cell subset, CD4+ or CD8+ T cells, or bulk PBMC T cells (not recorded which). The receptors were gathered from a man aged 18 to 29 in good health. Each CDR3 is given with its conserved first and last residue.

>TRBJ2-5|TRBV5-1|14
CASSPRDPQETQYF
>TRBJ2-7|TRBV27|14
CASAGTSGSYEQYF
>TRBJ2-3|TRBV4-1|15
CASSLPAGSRRTQYF
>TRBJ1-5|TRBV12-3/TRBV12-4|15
CASSSRGVNNQPQHF
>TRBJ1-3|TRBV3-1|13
CASSQRNSDTIYF
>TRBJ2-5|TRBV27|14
CASSDTGQGETQYF
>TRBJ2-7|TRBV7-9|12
CASSQQEYEQYF
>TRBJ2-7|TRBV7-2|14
CASVTSGSSYEQYF
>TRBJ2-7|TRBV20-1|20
CSARNSIPSGTRSSSYEQYF
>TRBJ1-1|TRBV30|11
CAWSLNTEAFF
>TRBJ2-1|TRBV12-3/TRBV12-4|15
CASSLARVSYNEQFF
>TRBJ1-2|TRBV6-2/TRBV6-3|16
CASSYSLETGDYGYTF
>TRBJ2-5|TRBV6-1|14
CASSRLVLKETQYF
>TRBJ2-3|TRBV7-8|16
CASSLISGAPGDTQYF
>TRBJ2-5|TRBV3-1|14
CASSQVGGKETQYF
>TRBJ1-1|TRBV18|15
CASSPRTGVGSEAFF
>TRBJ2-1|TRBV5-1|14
CASSFGHLRGEQFF
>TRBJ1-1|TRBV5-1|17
CASSLQGHLTMNTEAFF
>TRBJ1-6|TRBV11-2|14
CASSLEGFNSPLHF
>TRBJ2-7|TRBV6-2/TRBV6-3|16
CASSYRSGRLEYEQYF
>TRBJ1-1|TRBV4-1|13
CASSQDGGIEAFF
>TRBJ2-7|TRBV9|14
CASSVGTGFYEQYF
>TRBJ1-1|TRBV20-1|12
CSARQYSTEAFF
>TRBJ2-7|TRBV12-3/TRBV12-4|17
CASSRRTTGGAAYEQYF
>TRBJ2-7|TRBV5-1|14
CASSFGGASYEQYF
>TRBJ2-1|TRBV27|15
CASSRGTRRRNEQFF
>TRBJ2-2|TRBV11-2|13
CASGLSNTGELFF
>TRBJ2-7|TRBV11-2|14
CASSRTGDPYEQYF